A selection of T cell receptor beta chains follows, all from one sample in a study of T cells in Graves' hyperthyroidism and ophthalmopathy. TCRdb analysed the multiplex PCR reads with MiXCR anew, one entry per CDR3 protein. The sample includes under 350,000 distinct CDR3 sequences, around a fifth of them seen just once. Material for sequencing was blood. These receptors were obtained from a woman in her 50s with Graves' hyperthyroidism. Each CDR3 is given without its conserved first and last residue. The listing skips clone size in some rows; elsewhere it reads once, few, many or a size class.

TRBJ2-1 TRBV19 12 few ASSIGARYNEQF
TRBJ2-3 TRBV7-2 13 NA ASSFNGRNTDTQY
TRBJ2-7 TRBV10-2 11 NA ASSFRDLYEQY
TRBJ2-3 TRBV10-1 14 NA ASSSSGRSTTDTQY
TRBJ2-1 TRBV19 14 many ASSAPGTGLSNEQF
TRBJ2-3 TRBV5-1 14 many ASSLGLAGVTDTQY
TRBJ1-1 TRBV5-5 12 many ASSGDRGRTEAF
TRBJ1-2 TRBV2 11 many ASTMDTSYGYT
TRBJ1-1 TRBV5-1 11 NA ASSFGLETEAF
TRBJ2-1 TRBV20-1 15 NA SARDDPGRERGNEQF
TRBJ2-5 TRBV5-6 14 NA ASSQPTGTFQETQY
TRBJ2-6 TRBV9 13 NA ASSVGRFGTNALT
TRBJ2-1 TRBV11-1 12 many ASSFGGGRDEQF
TRBJ1-2 TRBV28 12 many ASSPDQGVYGYT
TRBJ2-3 TRBV12-3/TRBV12-4 13 many ASSMRRISTDTQY
TRBJ2-1 TRBV10-3 14 NA AISEASGRVYNEQF
TRBJ2-1 TRBV20-1 10 many SARENYNEQF
TRBJ2-5 TRBV7-9 14 once ASSVAGRGREETQY
TRBJ2-2 TRBV9 11 NA ASSVVHTGELF
TRBJ1-2 TRBV12-3/TRBV12-4 12 many ASSSGRTGYGYT
TRBJ2-5 TRBV18 12 many ASSPSRVGETQY
TRBJ2-7 TRBV4-1 15 many ASSQGTDLAGVYEQY
TRBJ2-3 TRBV18 10 many ASSRQTDTQY
TRBJ2-7 TRBV30 11 many AWSSGGAYEQY
TRBJ2-3 TRBV5-1 12 many ASSLETGADTQY
TRBJ1-2 TRBV28 15 many ASSLLAGGQGIYGYT
TRBJ2-1 TRBV19 13 NA ASSPTHSSYNEQF
TRBJ1-4 TRBV28 12 many ASRPGQFNEKLF
TRBJ1-1 TRBV11-2 13 many ASSLDRTVNTEAF
TRBJ1-2 TRBV4-1 13 NA ASSQDTGGADGYT
TRBJ1-1 TRBV7-8 11 many ASSRDSDTEAF
TRBJ1-6 TRBV20-1 11 few SASYLIGSPLH
TRBJ1-2 TRBV28 15 many ASSLLPSDRGLKGYT